This T cell receptor (beta chain) was sequenced for a study of OX40 agonist ivuxolimab in advanced cancers. Study-level background: Every 2 weeks, ivuxolimab was infused into the patients intravenously at between 0.01 and 10 mg/kg. Study-wide results and caveats: CD4+ and CD8+ blood T cells expanded clonally by week 6 at 0.1 to 3.0 mg/kg.

Autoimmune disease history or systemic immunosuppression disqualified patients. Trimming stripped 6 bases from V and 2 bases from J, with 11 bases between. The germline CDR1 and CDR2 sequences are MNHEY and SMNVEV (reference sequence). CDR3 size: 13 residues. The protocol was immunoSEQ multiplex PCR, while the TCRdb copy is restricted to in-frame clones and leaves out a portion. The repertoire has about 43,000 clones, approximately 84% of them found once; the top ten carry about 15%. Of note for this clone: The antigen is not known.

The source of this sequence is an adult with an advanced solid tumor such as melanoma, head and neck, liver or kidney cancer. Sequenced here: CD4+ or CD8+ T cells sorted from blood, sampled in a trial of the OX40 agonist ivuxolimab. This chain joins TRBV27 and TRBJ2-7; possibly TRBD1 for D (5 bases). Written as DNA, the CDR3 is TGTGCCAGCAGAGAAGGACAAGCCTACGAGCAGTACTTC. As protein: CASREGQAYEQYF.